Listed below are T cell receptor beta chains from one sample, sequenced in a study of blood T cell repertoires in COVID-19. Clones were sequenced by immunoSEQ multiplex PCR, and TCRdb holds only the in-frame ones, with some missing. The data hold about 53,000 clones, with 85% to 95% observed a single time. The source material was peripheral blood. The source of these receptors is a human donor in a cohort sampled during active COVID-19. Both conserved end residues are part of each CDR3. The order of the fields is V gene, clone size, D gene, J gene, CDR3 protein, CDR3 DNA. A D gene is named only where the DNA matches it firmly. Clone size, where shown, is once, few, many, or a class for clones that have expanded.

v_call: TRBV6-6
clone_size: -
d_call: -
j_call: TRBJ2-3
cdr3_aa: CASSRETPGRESLDTQYF
cdr3_nt: TGTGCCAGCAGTCGAGAAACTCCGGGACGGGAGTCGTTAGATACGCAGTATTTT

v_call: TRBV7-9
clone_size: -
d_call: -
j_call: TRBJ1-5
cdr3_aa: CASSYGYSNQPQHF
cdr3_nt: TGTGCCAGCAGCTACGGTTATAGCAATCAGCCCCAGCATTTT

v_call: TRBV11-2
clone_size: -
d_call: -
j_call: TRBJ2-5
cdr3_aa: CASSLDLDSQETQYF
cdr3_nt: TGTGCCAGCAGCTTAGATCTAGACTCCCAAGAGACCCAGTACTTC

v_call: TRBV6-2/TRBV6-3
clone_size: -
d_call: TRBD1
j_call: TRBJ1-1
cdr3_aa: CASSYADRGRSFF
cdr3_nt: TGTGCCAGCAGTTACGCCGACAGGGGACGGTCTTTCTTT

v_call: TRBV7-6
clone_size: few
d_call: -
j_call: TRBJ1-6
cdr3_aa: CASSPGRGDSPLHF
cdr3_nt: TGTGCCAGCAGCCCAGGAAGGGGTGATTCACCCCTCCACTTT

v_call: TRBV29-1
clone_size: -
d_call: -
j_call: TRBJ1-1
cdr3_aa: CSCAGAEWHTEAFF
cdr3_nt: TGCAGCTGCGCAGGGGCCGAATGGCACACTGAAGCTTTCTTT

v_call: TRBV5-1
clone_size: -
d_call: TRBD1
j_call: TRBJ2-2
cdr3_aa: CASSWTVGQGNTGELFF
cdr3_nt: TGCGCCAGCAGCTGGACCGTGGGACAGGGGAACACCGGGGAGCTGTTTTTT

v_call: TRBV11-3
clone_size: -
d_call: -
j_call: TRBJ1-1
cdr3_aa: CASSLSMEAFF
cdr3_nt: TGTGCCAGCAGCTTATCTATGGAAGCTTTCTTT

v_call: TRBV5-5
clone_size: -
d_call: -
j_call: TRBJ1-2
cdr3_aa: CASRLTGSNYGYTF
cdr3_nt: TGTGCCAGCAGGTTAACAGGGAGTAACTATGGCTACACCTTC

v_call: TRBV6-5
clone_size: -
d_call: -
j_call: TRBJ2-5
cdr3_aa: CASSFSGRGEETQYF
cdr3_nt: TGTGCCAGCAGTTTTAGCGGCCGAGGGGAAGAGACCCAGTACTTC

v_call: TRBV5-5
clone_size: -
d_call: -
j_call: TRBJ1-4
cdr3_aa: CASSWDNGATNEKLFF
cdr3_nt: TGTGCCAGCAGTTGGGACAACGGTGCAACTAATGAAAAACTGTTTTTT

v_call: TRBV6-5
clone_size: few
d_call: -
j_call: TRBJ2-7
cdr3_aa: CASKVLVSLSEQYF
cdr3_nt: TGTGCCAGCAAAGTCCTAGTAAGTCTTTCCGAGCAGTACTTC

v_call: TRBV5-1
clone_size: -
d_call: TRBD1
j_call: TRBJ2-7
cdr3_aa: CASSSDRTYEQYF
cdr3_nt: TGCGCCAGCAGCTCGGACAGGACCTACGAGCAGTACTTC

v_call: TRBV3-1/TRBV3-2
clone_size: -
d_call: -
j_call: TRBJ2-3
cdr3_aa: CASSQDLGGDTQYF
cdr3_nt: TGTGCCAGCAGCCAAGATCTCGGCGGCGATACGCAGTATTTT

v_call: TRBV11-3
clone_size: -
d_call: -
j_call: TRBJ1-1
cdr3_aa: CASSLGAGNTEAFF
cdr3_nt: TGTGCCAGCAGCTTAGGGGCCGGGAACACTGAAGCTTTCTTT

v_call: TRBV13
clone_size: once
d_call: TRBD1
j_call: TRBJ2-7
cdr3_aa: CASSLEGQGGYEQYF
cdr3_nt: TGTGCCAGCAGCTTGGAGGGACAGGGGGGATACGAGCAGTACTTC

v_call: TRBV10-3
clone_size: -
d_call: TRBD1
j_call: TRBJ1-2
cdr3_aa: CAIRAGTGRGYTF
cdr3_nt: TGTGCCATCAGGGCAGGGACAGGTCGAGGCTACACCTTC

v_call: TRBV24-1
clone_size: -
d_call: -
j_call: TRBJ1-2
cdr3_aa: CATSDLTQGYGYTF
cdr3_nt: TGTGCCACCAGTGATTTAACTCAGGGATATGGCTACACCTTC

v_call: TRBV7-9
clone_size: -
d_call: TRBD2
j_call: TRBJ2-7
cdr3_aa: CASSRTGGRFYEQYF
cdr3_nt: TGTGCCAGCAGCCGGACCGGCGGGAGGTTCTACGAGCAGTACTTC

v_call: TRBV7-9
clone_size: -
d_call: -
j_call: TRBJ2-3
cdr3_aa: CASSLEESDTQYF
cdr3_nt: TGTGCCAGCAGCTTAGAGGAGTCAGATACGCAGTATTTT

v_call: TRBV27
clone_size: -
d_call: TRBD1
j_call: TRBJ1-4
cdr3_aa: CASSPTGQGKEKLFF
cdr3_nt: TGTGCCAGCAGTCCCACCGGACAGGGTAAGGAAAAACTGTTTTTT

v_call: TRBV6-2/TRBV6-3
clone_size: -
d_call: TRBD1
j_call: TRBJ2-3
cdr3_aa: CASSFSGTATDTQYF
cdr3_nt: TGTGCCAGCAGTTTTTCCGGGACAGCGACAGATACGCAGTATTTT

v_call: TRBV19
clone_size: -
d_call: -
j_call: TRBJ2-7
cdr3_aa: CASRMSTHYEQYF
cdr3_nt: TGTGCCAGTAGAATGTCCACTCACTACGAGCAGTACTTC